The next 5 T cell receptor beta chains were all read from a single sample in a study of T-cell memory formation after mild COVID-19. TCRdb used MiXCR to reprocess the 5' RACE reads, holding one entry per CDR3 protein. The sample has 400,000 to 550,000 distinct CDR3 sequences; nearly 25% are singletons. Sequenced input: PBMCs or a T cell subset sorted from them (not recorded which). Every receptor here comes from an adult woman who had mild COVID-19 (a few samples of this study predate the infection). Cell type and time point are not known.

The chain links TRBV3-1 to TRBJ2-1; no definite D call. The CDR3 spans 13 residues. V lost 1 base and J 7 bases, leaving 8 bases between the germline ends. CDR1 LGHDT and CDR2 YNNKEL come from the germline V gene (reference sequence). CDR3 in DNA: TGTGCCAGCAGCCAAGGGTTCGGAAATGAGCAGTTCTTC. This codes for CASSQGFGNEQFF.

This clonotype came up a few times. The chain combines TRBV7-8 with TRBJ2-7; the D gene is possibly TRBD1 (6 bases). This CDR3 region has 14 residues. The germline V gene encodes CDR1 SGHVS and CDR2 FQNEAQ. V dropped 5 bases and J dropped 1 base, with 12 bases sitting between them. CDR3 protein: CASSPHRESYEQYF. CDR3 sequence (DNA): TGTGCCAGCAGCCCGCACAGGGAATCCTACGAGCAGTACTTC.

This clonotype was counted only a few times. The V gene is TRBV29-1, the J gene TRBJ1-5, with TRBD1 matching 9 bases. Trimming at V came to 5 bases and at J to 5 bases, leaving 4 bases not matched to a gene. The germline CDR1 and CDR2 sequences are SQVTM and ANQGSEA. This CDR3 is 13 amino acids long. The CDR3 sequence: CSVRGQGDQPQHF. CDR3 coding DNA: TGCAGCGTTCGGGGACAGGGTGATCAGCCCCAGCATTTT.

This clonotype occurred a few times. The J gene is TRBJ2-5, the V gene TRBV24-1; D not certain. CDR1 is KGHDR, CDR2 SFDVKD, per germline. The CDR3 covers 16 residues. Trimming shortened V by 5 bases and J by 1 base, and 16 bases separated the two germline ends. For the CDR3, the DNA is TGTGCCACCAGTGCCTCACCGACGACTTCCCAAGAGACCCAGTACTTC. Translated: CATSASPTTSQETQYF.

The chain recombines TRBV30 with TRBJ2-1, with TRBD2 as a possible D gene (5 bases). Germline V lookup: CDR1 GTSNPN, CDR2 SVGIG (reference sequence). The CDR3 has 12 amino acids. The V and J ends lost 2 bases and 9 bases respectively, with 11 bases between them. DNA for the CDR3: TGTGCCTGGAGTCTAGGAGGAGGTGAGCAGTTCTTC. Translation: CAWSLGGGEQFF.